This entry describes one T cell receptor (beta chain). The assay was immunoSEQ multiplex PCR, and TCRdb's table has in-frame clones only and misses some. The sample consists of around 12,000 clones, more than 85% of them appearing once. This sample is part of a study of T cell changes during pregnancy in multiple sclerosis. V gave up 5 bases and J gave up 8 bases, with 30 bases separating them. Germline loops: CDR1 SGHNT, CDR2 YENEEA. The CDR3 totals 18 residues. The sequence derives from a female donor in good health, enrolled as a control in a pregnancy study. The chain recombines TRBV11-3 with TRBJ1-1; no clear D. The sequencing used CD8+ T cells from peripheral blood mononuclear cells, collected in the second trimester of pregnancy. The DNA of the CDR3 is TGTGCCAGCAGCCTTCAACTCGAGGGCAGTTTCGGAACACTGGAAGCTTTCTTT. Protein: CASSLQLEGSFGTLEAFF.